These 12 T cell receptor beta chains originate from one sample sequenced in a study of T cells in Graves' hyperthyroidism and ophthalmopathy. The CDR3 regions of TCR beta were amplified from RNA transcripts. The primer set for the first-round RT-PCR of the TCR CDR3 was HTBI. TCRdb re-derived calls from the multiplex PCR reads in MiXCR, one entry per CDR3 protein. The table includes fewer than 750,000 distinct CDR3 sequences, roughly 14% detected once. The sequenced sample consisted of blood. The receptors originated from a woman in her thirties or forties with Graves' ophthalmopathy.

This chain links TRBV7-6 with TRBJ2-5; D remains unclear. V was pared by 5 bases and J by 5 bases, with 21 bases between. The CDR3 covers 16 residues. Per germline, CDR1 SGHVS and CDR2 FNYEAQ. The CDR3 is CASSPAIQPAGETQYF. The CDR3 DNA sequence: TGTGCCAGCAGCCCTGCGATACAGCCTGCTGGGGAGACCCAGTACTTC. Full variable domain (remainder filled in from reference TRBV7-6 and TRBJ2-5): GAGVSQSPRYKVTKRGQDVALRCDPISGHVSLYWYRQALGQGPEFLTYFNYEAQQDKSGLPNDRFSAERPEGSISTLTIQRTEQRDSAMYRCASSPAIQPAGETQYFGPGTRLLVL.

This clonotype was recorded at least ten times. The rearrangement joins TRBV7-2 to TRBJ1-1; tentatively, D is TRBD1 (6 bases). Looked up from germline, CDR1 is SGHTA and CDR2 is FQGNSA. V lost 7 bases, J lost 5 bases, and 17 bases lay in between. The CDR3 contains 14 residues. The CDR3, as DNA: TGTGCCAGCACCTCCGGTACCCAGGGGACTGAAGCTTTCTTT. Residues: CASTSGTQGTEAFF.

This clonotype was detected many times. This chain joins TRBV28 and TRBJ2-7, with D maybe TRBD1 (5 bases). This CDR3 has 14 residues. The V end lost 5 bases, the J end lost 6 bases, and 17 bases lay between the germline ends. Germline assignment: CDR1 MDHEN and CDR2 SYDVKM. CDR3 sequence (DNA): TGTGCCAGCAGTATCAAGCCAGGGCCGGGCGAGCAGTACTTC. Protein sequence: CASSIKPGPGEQYF.

V and J are TRBV28 and TRBJ1-1; 9 bases match TRBD1. The V and J ends lost 2 bases and 4 bases, in that order; junction bases with no gene match: 8. In germline, CDR1 is MDHEN, CDR2 SYDVKM. CDR3 length: 16 amino acids. CDR3 amino acids: CASSLRTGGVSTEAFF. The CDR3 DNA reads as TGTGCCAGCAGTTTACGAACAGGGGGCGTTAGCACTGAAGCTTTCTTT.

The CDR3 DNA follows: TGTGCCAGCAGCCCGGACAGGCTCCAAGAGACCCAGTACTTC. It encodes CASSPDRLQETQYF. The chain links TRBV7-8 to TRBJ2-5, with TRBD1 matching 7 bases. Germline V gene lookup returns CDR1 SGHVS and CDR2 FQNEAQ. Trimming cost V 5 bases and J 1 base; bases outside gene matches: 4. The CDR3 spans 14 residues.

This clonotype was seen only once. This may come from a read error, since a much larger clone is one base off. The chain is built from TRBV6-2 or TRBV6-3 and TRBJ2-7, with TRBD2 identical over 11 bases. This CDR3 spans 17 amino acids. V dropped 6 bases and J dropped 2; count of bases not matched to a gene: 12. CDR1 MNHEY and CDR2 SVGEGT come from the germline V gene. The CDR3 is CASRPSRTSGSPYEQYF. The CDR3 DNA sequence: TGTGCCAGCAGACCCTCTCGGACTAGCGGGTCTCCCTACGAGCAGTACTTC.

The CDR3, as DNA: TGTGCCAGCAGTTTGATGGGGGGCAACTATGGCTACACCTTC. Protein: CASSLMGGNYGYTF. V usage is TRBV6-4 and J usage is TRBJ1-2, with D possibly matching TRBD1 (6 bases). Germline CDR1 reads MRHNA; CDR2 reads SNTAGT. V gave up 5 bases and J gave up 2 bases, with 12 bases separating them. This CDR3 has 14 amino acids.

About this clonotype itself: A much more abundant neighbour one base away suggests this may be a read error. J is TRBJ1-2 and V is TRBV27; D call uncertain. The CDR3 spans 13 residues. Germline lookup yields CDR1 MNHEY and CDR2 SMNVEV (reference sequence). V lost 6 bases to trimming and J lost 3 bases, with 11 bases between them. The CDR3 sequence is CASRPRLDYGYTF. The CDR3 nucleotides read TGTGCCAGCAGGCCGCGTCTCGACTATGGCTACACCTTC.

V is TRBV11-2 and J is TRBJ2-1, with TRBD2 matching over 11 bases. V shed 5 bases and J 6 bases; nucleotides not matched to a gene: 9. This CDR3 region has 16 residues. Germline V lookup: CDR1 SGHAT, CDR2 FQNNGV. CDR3 sequence reads: CASSPLVAGGPNEQFF. In DNA form, the CDR3 reads TGTGCCAGCAGCCCCCTGGTAGCGGGAGGGCCCAATGAGCAGTTCTTC.

There are many counts of this clonotype. DNA of the CDR3: TGTGCCAGCTCACCACCGGGCAGGACCATTGAAGCTTTCTTT. Protein: CASSPPGRTIEAFF. The V and J genes are TRBV18 and TRBJ1-1, with no clear D. Trimming removed 0 bases at V and 7 bases at J, with 12 bases between. The CDR3 contains 14 residues. The germline V gene has CDR1 KGHSH and CDR2 LQKENI.

This rearrangement joins TRBV29-1 to TRBJ1-1, with no clear D. The V end was cut by 4 bases, the J end by 1 base, with 7 bases between. There are 12 residues in the CDR3. The germline V gene encodes CDR1 SQVTM and CDR2 ANQGSEA. CDR3 sequence (DNA): TGCAGCGTTGTCGCGTGGAACACTGAAGCTTTCTTT. Encoded protein: CSVVAWNTEAFF.

This clonotype was counted many times. The rearrangement uses TRBV9 and TRBJ2-3, with 12 bases matching TRBD2. The CDR3 contains 17 residues. Per germline, CDR1 SGDLS and CDR2 YYNGEE. With V trimmed by 3 bases and J by 0 bases, 5 bases remained unmatched. This CDR3 is CASSGTSGRFSTDTQYF. CDR3 DNA sequence: TGTGCCAGCAGCGGAACTAGCGGGAGGTTTAGCACAGATACGCAGTATTTT. Based on the CDR3 plus reference TRBV9 and TRBJ2-3, the full variable domain is DSGVTQTPKHLITATGQRVTLRCSPRSGDLSVYWYQQSLDQGLQFLIQYYNGEERAKGNILERFSAQQFPDLHSELNLSSLELGDSALYFCASSGTSGRFSTDTQYFGPGTRLTVL.